This T cell receptor (beta chain) originates from a study of T cells in Graves' hyperthyroidism and ophthalmopathy. There are a few counts of this clonotype. V lost 5 bases and J 0 bases, leaving 9 bases between the germline ends. The CDR3 consists of 13 residues. Germline V gives CDR1 SQVTM, CDR2 ANQGSEA. It was RNA transcripts that yielded the amplified TCR beta CDR3 regions. The HTBI primer set served for first-round RT-PCR of the TCR CDR3. TCRdb processed the multiplex PCR reads anew with MiXCR; each CDR3 protein has one entry. This table holds 400,000 or so distinct CDR3 sequences, roughly 15% found once.

What was sequenced was blood. The receptor's source is a woman aged 25 to 39 with Graves' ophthalmopathy. The chain links TRBV29-1 to TRBJ2-3, with unresolved D. The CDR3 loop is CSVRVVSTDTQYF. DNA for the CDR3: TGCAGCGTTAGGGTGGTCAGCACAGATACGCAGTATTTT.